What follows are 17 T cell receptor beta chains derived from one specimen sequenced in a study of memory CD4+ T cells and cytomegalovirus serostatus. Single viable CD3+CD4+CD8-CD45RO+ cells were sorted as the memory CD4+ T cells. This table comes from immunoSEQ multiplex PCR, and its TCRdb copy is limited to in-frame clones, with some not included. The sample shows about 82,000 clones, less than 90% of them seen only once. The source material was memory CD4+ T cells from blood. These receptors were taken from an adult in good health and CMV-seronegative.

The chain recombines TRBV19 with TRBJ2-5, with 8 bases aligning to TRBD1. J lost 3 bases, V lost 5 bases, and 2 bases had no gene match. Germline CDR1 and CDR2: LNHDA and SQIVND (reference sequence). The CDR3 length is 13 residues. The CDR3 DNA reads as TGTGCCAGTAGTGCGGACAGGGAAGAGACCCAGTACTTC. It translates to CASSADREETQYF.

The CDR3 DNA sequence: TGTGCCAGCAGCCCTCAGGGTGCCGGGGAGCTGTTTTTT. Its translation: CASSPQGAGELFF. The chain combines TRBV9 with TRBJ2-2, with D possibly TRBD1 on 5 matching bases. This CDR3 contains 13 residues. Germline lookup yields CDR1 SGDLS and CDR2 YYNGEE. Trimming left V 4 bases short and J 6 bases short, with 10 bases between. The variable domain in full, completed from reference TRBV9 and TRBJ2-2, reads DSGVTQTPKHLITATGQRVTLRCSPRSGDLSVYWYQQSLDQGLQFLIQYYNGEERAKGNILERFSAQQFPDLHSELNLSSLELGDSALYFCASSPQGAGELFFGEGSRLTVL.

The chain uses TRBV19 and TRBJ2-2; tentatively, D is TRBD1 (5 bases). CDR3 size: 15 residues. CDR1 and CDR2 from the germline V gene are LNHDA and SQIVND (reference sequence). V lost 4 bases and J lost 0, with 9 bases in between. This CDR3 is CASSTTATNTGELFF. The CDR3 DNA is TGTGCCAGTAGTACGACAGCTACGAACACCGGGGAGCTGTTTTTT.

The chain has TRBV5-6 and TRBJ2-7, with D uncertain. Germline V gene lookup returns CDR1 SGHDT and CDR2 YYEEEE. V was clipped by 4 bases and J by 3 bases, with 14 bases between them. This CDR3 has 14 amino acids. Written as DNA, the CDR3 is TGTGCCAGCAGCATACCGGGTCTTTACTACGAGCAGTACTTC. Its protein product is CASSIPGLYYEQYF.

This chain joins TRBV6-1 and TRBJ2-7; tentatively, D is TRBD2 (6 bases). The CDR3 consists of 15 residues. Germline loops: CDR1 MNHNS, CDR2 SASEGT. Trimming removed 6 bases from V and 3 bases from J, with 18 bases in between. The CDR3 sequence: CASRFTSLLLYEQYF. DNA for the CDR3: TGTGCCAGCAGATTTACTAGCCTCCTTCTCTACGAGCAGTACTTC.

This clone appeared once. The chain is built from TRBV4-2 and TRBJ2-1; D may be TRBD1 (5 bases). Deletions cut 4 bases from V and 10 bases from J, with 14 bases between. Per germline, CDR1 LGHNA and CDR2 YNFKEQ. The length of the CDR3 is 13 residues. In nucleotides, the CDR3 is TGTGCCAGCAGCCCCAACGTCAGGGCGGAGCAGTTCTTC. Its protein is CASSPNVRAEQFF.

J is TRBJ2-3 and V is TRBV4-2; 10 bases are a match to TRBD1. The germline CDR1 and CDR2 sequences are LGHNA and YNFKEQ. V shed 2 bases and J 5 bases; nucleotides not matched to a gene: 10. The CDR3 runs to 17 residues. In DNA form, the CDR3 reads TGTGCCAGCAGCCAAAACTCAGGGACAGGGGAGGGAGATACGCAGTATTTT. Residues: CASSQNSGTGEGDTQYF.

For the CDR3, the DNA is TGTGCCAGCAGCGTCTCGGGACAGGTAAATCAGCCCCAGCATTTT. Protein: CASSVSGQVNQPQHF. The gene calls are TRBV7-9 and TRBJ1-5, with 8 bases fitting TRBD1. The CDR3 sequence is 15 residues long. Germline values: CDR1 SEHNR, CDR2 FQNEAQ (reference sequence). The trim removed 5 bases at V and 4 bases at J, leaving 7 bases unmatched.

The chain joins TRBV5-1 to TRBJ2-1; 11 bases line up with TRBD2. V was clipped by 0 bases and J by 3 bases; unmatched bases: 8. From germline, CDR1 is SGHRS and CDR2 YFSETQ. The CDR3 is 18 residues long. CDR3 region: CASSLAPSGGTVYNEQFF. Written as DNA, the CDR3 is TGCGCCAGCAGCTTGGCCCCTAGCGGGGGGACCGTCTACAATGAGCAGTTCTTC.

This clone was counted only a few times. Other DNA sequences of this sample code for an identical CDR3. This sequence joins TRBV9 and TRBJ1-1; D remains ambiguous. The V and J ends lost 0 bases and 1 base respectively, with 10 bases between them. CDR3 length: 15 amino acids. Germline-derived CDR1 and CDR2 are SGDLS and YYNGEE. The CDR3 reads CASSVADEPNTEAFF. In nucleotides, the CDR3 is TGTGCCAGCAGCGTAGCCGATGAACCGAACACTGAAGCTTTCTTT.

V and J are TRBV18 and TRBJ2-1, with 13 bases identical to TRBD2. Per the germline V gene, CDR1 is KGHSH and CDR2 is LQKENI. With 6 bases clipped from V and 7 bases from J, the junction kept 6 bases outside the gene matches. The length of the CDR3 is 15 residues. CDR3 in DNA: TGTGCCAGCTCCCCCGGGACTAGCGGGGTTAATGAGCAGTTCTTC. Encoded protein: CASSPGTSGVNEQFF.

The CDR3 DNA is TGCGCCAGCAGCTATCCCGTCCCGGGGATTACCGCCTACGAGCAGTACTTC. This translates into CASSYPVPGITAYEQYF. The chain joins TRBV5-1 to TRBJ2-7, with a possible D match to TRBD2 (5 bases). The V end lost 3 bases, the J end lost 2 bases, and 21 bases lay between the germline ends. From germline, CDR1 is SGHRS and CDR2 YFSETQ. This CDR3 spans 17 amino acids.

V gene TRBV9 combines with J gene TRBJ1-5; 8 bases agree with TRBD1. The CDR3 spans 15 residues. V was pared by 0 bases and J by 6 bases, with 5 bases of the junction left unmatched. Germline values: CDR1 SGDLS, CDR2 YYNGEE. In nucleotides, the CDR3 is TGTGCCAGCAGCGTAGGGACAGGGATGGGTCAGCCCCAGCATTTT. It codes for CASSVGTGMGQPQHF. Using reference TRBV9 and TRBJ1-5 for the parts outside the CDR3, the full variable domain is DSGVTQTPKHLITATGQRVTLRCSPRSGDLSVYWYQQSLDQGLQFLIQYYNGEERAKGNILERFSAQQFPDLHSELNLSSLELGDSALYFCASSVGTGMGQPQHFGDGTRLSIL.

The chain couples TRBV5-4 to TRBJ1-2, with D perhaps TRBD1 (6 bases). The germline gives CDR1 SGHNT, CDR2 YYREEE (reference sequence). Trimming left V 0 bases short and J 1 base short, with 10 bases between. This CDR3 is 15 amino acids long. The CDR3 loop reads CASSLGQALNYGYTF. For the CDR3, the DNA is TGTGCCAGCAGCTTGGGACAGGCCCTTAACTATGGCTACACCTTC.

The genes are TRBV18 and TRBJ1-5, with TRBD1 as a possible D gene (6 bases). Deletions cut 6 bases from V and 0 bases from J, with 18 bases between. Germline V CDR1 and CDR2: KGHSH, LQKENI. The CDR3 has 17 amino acids. CDR3 sequence (DNA): TGTGCCAGCTCGGGACAACCCTACGACTATAGCAATCAGCCCCAGCATTTT. Encoded protein: CASSGQPYDYSNQPQHF.

A few counts support this clone. This sequence joins TRBV29-1 and TRBJ1-1, with D hard to call. The V and J ends lost 6 bases and 5 bases respectively, with 16 bases between them. The CDR3 is 13 residues long. Germline CDR1 is SQVTM and CDR2 is ANQGSEA. CDR3 sequence reads: CSVSRVDRTEAFF. CDR3 DNA sequence: TGCAGCGTCTCAAGGGTGGATCGGACTGAAGCTTTCTTT.

The rearrangement uses TRBV6-5 and TRBJ1-2, with D possibly being TRBD1 (5 bases). The CDR3 length is 14 residues. Germline V lookup: CDR1 MNHEY, CDR2 SVGAGI. V lost 3 bases and J 5 bases, leaving 13 bases between the germline ends. CDR3 DNA sequence: TGTGCCAGCAGTTATTCCGGGACTGCGTATGGCTACACCTTC. Translating gives CASSYSGTAYGYTF.